What follows are 28 T cell receptor beta chains derived from one specimen sequenced in a study of blood T cell repertoires in COVID-19. Sequencing used immunoSEQ multiplex PCR; TCRdb keeps in-frame clones, though not all of them. This table has 100,000 to 150,000 clones, around nine tenths appearing once. The sequenced material came from peripheral blood. These receptors came from a woman at least 80 years old with acute or convalescent COVID-19.

The rearrangement joins TRBV4-1 to TRBJ1-2; TRBD1 agrees at 9 bases. The V gene's germline CDR1 is MGHRA and CDR2 YSYEKL. The CDR3 is 16 amino acids. Trimming cost V 2 bases and J 0 bases; bases outside gene matches: 4. The CDR3: CASSQPGTGTNYGYTF. The CDR3 DNA reads TGCGCCAGCAGCCAACCAGGGACAGGGACTAACTATGGCTACACCTTC.

This clone was observed a single time. The chain joins TRBV4-3 to TRBJ1-4; 11 bases are shared with TRBD1. The trim removed 3 bases at V and 2 bases at J, leaving 2 bases unmatched. The CDR3 totals 16 residues. CDR1 is LGHNA, CDR2 YSLEER, per germline. The CDR3 protein is CASSQGTGGTNEKLFF. CDR3 nucleotides: TGCGCCAGCAGCCAGGGGACAGGGGGGACTAATGAAAAACTGTTTTTT.

The gene calls are TRBV7-6 and TRBJ2-7, with TRBD1 matching over 7 bases. This CDR3 spans 15 amino acids. J gave up 2 bases and V 7 bases, and 11 bases lay outside the gene matches. Germline CDR1 and CDR2: SGHVS and FNYEAQ. The CDR3 nucleotides are TGTGCCAGCACCCAAACCGGGACAGCGGCCTACGAGCAGTACTTC. It codes for CASTQTGTAAYEQYF. The full variable domain, in which reference TRBV7-6 and TRBJ2-7 provide the parts outside the CDR3, is GAGVSQSPRYKVTKRGQDVALRCDPISGHVSLYWYRQALGQGPEFLTYFNYEAQQDKSGLPNDRFSAERPEGSISTLTIQRTEQRDSAMYRCASTQTGTAAYEQYFGPGTRLTVT.

In this sample, this clone turned up once. This chain links TRBV3-1 (or the pseudogene TRBV3-2) with TRBJ2-2, with 8 bases that match TRBD2. CDR1 is LGHDT, CDR2 YNNKEL, per germline (reference sequence). The length of the CDR3 is 15 residues. The J segment lost 5 bases and the V segment lost 4 bases, leaving 6 bases of the junction unmatched. CDR3 in amino acids: CASSLGGARTGELFF. The CDR3 DNA reads as TGTGCCAGCAGCCTCGGGGGGGCAAGGACCGGGGAGCTGTTTTTT.

The chain employs TRBV6-5 and TRBJ2-7; maybe TRBD1 (5 bases). Trimming removed 6 bases at V and 2 bases at J, with 11 bases between. This CDR3 comprises 13 residues. Per the germline V gene, CDR1 is MNHEY and CDR2 is SVGAGI. DNA of the CDR3: TGTGCCAGCAGCATAGACAGAACCTACGAGCAGTACTTC. Translated, it gives CASSIDRTYEQYF.

The table lists this clone with a few counts. The chain employs TRBV2 and TRBJ2-1, with TRBD2 identical over 8 bases. CDR3 size: 14 residues. The trim removed 7 bases at V and 4 bases at J, leaving 6 bases unmatched. Germline V gene sequence: CDR1 SNHLY, CDR2 FYNNEI. The CDR3 region is CASTPGGGYNEQFF. In nucleotides, the CDR3 is TGTGCCAGCACCCCCGGCGGGGGGTACAATGAGCAGTTCTTC.

The genes are TRBV5-1 and TRBJ2-5; 7 nucleotides match TRBD2. V gave up 5 bases and J gave up 3 bases; unmatched junction bases: 7. This CDR3 region has 14 residues. Germline values: CDR1 SGHRS, CDR2 YFSETQ. CDR3 sequence: CASRLSGVEETQYF. In DNA, the CDR3 is TGCGCCAGCAGACTAAGCGGGGTTGAAGAGACCCAGTACTTC.

This clone occurred a few times. The sample has other DNA sequences that encode this CDR3 too. This chain uses TRBV5-1 with TRBJ2-7, with TRBD1 matching over 7 bases. The CDR3 runs to 14 residues. Germline V gene sequence: CDR1 SGHRS, CDR2 YFSETQ. Trimming cost V 2 bases and J 2 bases; bases outside gene matches: 4. The CDR3 here is CASSLTGVPYEQYF. The CDR3 nucleotides are TGCGCCAGCAGCTTAACAGGGGTTCCCTACGAGCAGTACTTC.

In nucleotides, the CDR3 is TGTGCCAGCAGCAACATGGGCAGCACAGATACGCAGTATTTT. Translation gives CASSNMGSTDTQYF. The chain employs TRBV6-4 and TRBJ2-3, with no clear D. Deletions cut 6 bases from V and 0 bases from J, with 10 bases between. Germline V gives CDR1 MRHNA, CDR2 SNTAGT. This CDR3 contains 14 residues.

This sequence joins TRBV24-1 and TRBJ1-2; D ambiguous. CDR3 length: 12 residues. The germline V gene has CDR1 KGHDR and CDR2 SFDVKD. The V and J ends lost 0 bases and 7 bases respectively, with 5 bases between them. DNA of the CDR3: TGTGCCACCAGTGATTTGCGGGGTGGCTACACCTTC. It translates to CATSDLRGGYTF.

The gene calls are TRBV5-1 and TRBJ2-4; 8 bases match TRBD2. The CDR3 has 16 amino acids. Germline V gene sequence: CDR1 SGHRS, CDR2 YFSETQ. J was trimmed by 7 bases and V by 1 base; bases with no gene match: 10. The CDR3 spells CASSLSPAGVGNIQYF. CDR3 in DNA: TGCGCCAGCAGCTTGTCCCCAGCGGGAGTAGGGAACATTCAGTACTTC.

CDR3 bases: TGTGCCAGCAGCCGGACAGGGTCGAAGGGTGGGGCCAACGTCCTGACTTTC. This sequence encodes CASSRTGSKGGANVLTF. V and J are TRBV4-2 and TRBJ2-6, with 8 bases aligning to TRBD1. V gave up 4 bases and J gave up 3 bases; unmatched junction bases: 8. The CDR3 extends over 17 amino acids. Germline CDR1 reads LGHNA; CDR2 reads YNFKEQ.

This rearrangement joins TRBV6-5 to TRBJ1-5, with D hard to call. V lost 5 bases, J lost 4 bases, and 15 bases lay in between. The CDR3 has 15 residues. CDR1 MNHEY and CDR2 SVGAGI come from the germline V gene. The CDR3 DNA sequence: TGTGCCAGCAGTACCAACTCAAACTGGAATCAGCCCCAGCATTTT. Amino acids: CASSTNSNWNQPQHF.

This clone was detected only a few times. CDR3 sequence: CSASRRDQETQYF. CDR3 sequence (DNA): TGCAGTGCTAGTCGGAGAGATCAAGAGACCCAGTACTTC. J is TRBJ2-5 and V is TRBV20-1; D call uncertain. The V and J ends lost 3 bases and 2 bases respectively, with 10 bases between them. The CDR3 loop spans 13 amino acids. In germline, CDR1 is DFQATT, CDR2 SNEGSKA (reference sequence).

This chain connects TRBV5-1 to TRBJ2-7; TRBD1 matches 7 bases. The CDR3 loop spans 14 amino acids. Germline V lookup: CDR1 SGHRS, CDR2 YFSETQ. V shed 8 bases and J 6 bases; nucleotides not matched to a gene: 14. For the CDR3, the DNA is TGCGCCAGTAGGGGAGATACAGGGGTTTCCGAGCAGTACTTC. Translating gives CASRGDTGVSEQYF.

The V gene is TRBV5-1, the J gene TRBJ2-7, with 10 bases identical to TRBD2. This CDR3 has 14 residues. Germline CDR1 SGHRS, CDR2 YFSETQ. V lost 4 bases and J lost 2; bases outside the gene matches: 3. DNA for the CDR3: TGCGCCAGCAGCCGGACTAGCGGTACCTACGAGCAGTACTTC. It specifies CASSRTSGTYEQYF.

The rearrangement joins TRBV20-1 to TRBJ2-5, with 9 bases matching TRBD1. V was pared by 3 bases and J by 5 bases, with 10 bases of the junction left unmatched. Germline V lookup: CDR1 DFQATT, CDR2 SNEGSKA (reference sequence). The CDR3 covers 15 residues. CDR3 coding DNA: TGCAGTGCTAGTTCCGGGACAGGGTCTGGGGAGACCCAGTACTTC. Translating gives CSASSGTGSGETQYF.

The chain links TRBV5-6 to TRBJ1-5; 9 nucleotides align to TRBD1. The length of the CDR3 is 14 residues. V shed 3 bases and J 5 bases; nucleotides not matched to a gene: 3. Germline-derived CDR1 and CDR2 are SGHDT and YYEEEE. CDR3 residues: CASSWGQGDQPQHF. Written as DNA, the CDR3 is TGTGCCAGCAGCTGGGGACAGGGCGATCAGCCCCAGCATTTT.

V usage is TRBV7-6 and J usage is TRBJ2-7; 7 bases match TRBD2. Germline trimming cut 1 base from V and 6 bases from J; bases unmatched to any gene: 12. The CDR3 is made up of 16 amino acids. Germline loops: CDR1 SGHVS, CDR2 FNYEAQ. DNA of the CDR3: TGTGCCAGCAGCTTAGTGGCTGGGAGCGGGACGGCCGAGCAGTACTTC. Its protein is CASSLVAGSGTAEQYF.

The chain combines TRBV3-1 (or the pseudogene TRBV3-2) with TRBJ1-2; a possible D gene is TRBD1 (5 bases). The V and J ends lost 3 bases and 6 bases respectively, with 14 bases between them. The CDR3 is 14 residues long. The germline V gene encodes CDR1 LGHDT and CDR2 YNNKEL (reference sequence). The CDR3, as DNA: TGTGCCAGCAGCCACAGGGATTGGGGGGATGGCTACACCTTC. The encoded protein is CASSHRDWGDGYTF.

This chain joins TRBV7-7 and TRBJ2-1; 9 positions match TRBD1. This CDR3 spans 14 amino acids. The junction had 3 bases not matched to a gene; V was cut back by 5 bases and J by 4 bases. Per the germline V gene, CDR1 is SSHAT and CDR2 is FNYEAQ (reference sequence). The CDR3 region is CASSPGTGYNEQFF. The CDR3 DNA sequence: TGTGCCAGCAGCCCCGGGACAGGGTACAATGAGCAGTTCTTC. Full variable domain (outside the CDR3, taken from reference TRBV7-7 and TRBJ2-1): GAGVSQSPRYKVTKRGQDVTLRCDPISSHATLYWYQQALGQGPEFLTYFNYEAQPDKSGLPSDRFSAERPEGSISTLTIQRTEQRDSAMYRCASSPGTGYNEQFFGPGTRLTVL.

The chain links TRBV18 to TRBJ1-1; TRBD1 might be the D (5 bases). V dropped 6 bases and J dropped 1 base, with 15 bases sitting between them. Germline V gene data show CDR1 as KGHSH and CDR2 as LQKENI. The CDR3 has 15 amino acids. CDR3 nucleotide sequence: TGTGCCAGCTCCGACCGATCCGGACAGAACACTGAAGCTTTCTTT. Amino acids: CASSDRSGQNTEAFF.

The chain links TRBV9 to TRBJ2-5; the match to TRBD1 covers 7 bases. The CDR3 sequence is 15 residues long. J was trimmed by 5 bases and V by 4 bases; bases with no gene match: 11. Germline CDR1 and CDR2: SGDLS and YYNGEE. As DNA, the CDR3 is TGTGCCAGCAGCCCTCGACAGGGCTTTATGGAGACCCAGTACTTC. Residues: CASSPRQGFMETQYF.

The chain couples TRBV11-2 to TRBJ1-4, with 12 bases aligning to TRBD1. The CDR3 consists of 14 residues. Germline lookup yields CDR1 SGHAT and CDR2 FQNNGV. The J segment lost 5 bases and the V segment lost 5 bases, leaving 0 bases of the junction unmatched. The CDR3 sequence: CASSGTGGNEKLFF. The CDR3, as DNA: TGTGCCAGCAGCGGGACAGGGGGCAATGAAAAACTGTTTTTT.

CDR3 region: CASSLNPGTGADTQYF. The DNA of the CDR3 is TGTGCCAGCAGCTTAAATCCCGGGACAGGGGCCGATACGCAGTATTTT. This chain uses TRBV7-3 with TRBJ2-3, with 10 bases lining up with TRBD1. J lost 6 bases, V lost 1 base, and 7 bases had no gene match. The CDR3 consists of 16 residues. Germline V gene sequence: CDR1 SGHTA, CDR2 FQGTGA.

A note on this clone: Mismatch with germline at one junction end may stem from a read error. This CDR3 reads CASSLAPRTGAGGTDTQYF. Written as DNA, the CDR3 is TGTGCTAGCAGCTTAGCCCCCCGGACAGGAGCCGGTGGCACAGATACGCAGTATTTT. This chain uses TRBV7-7 with TRBJ2-3; TRBD1 matches 7 bases. This CDR3 comprises 19 residues. Germline-derived CDR1 and CDR2 are SSHAT and FNYEAQ (reference sequence).

This clone was detected a few times. The chain links TRBV4-1 to TRBJ2-7, with 9 bases lining up with TRBD1. Germline trimming cut 4 bases from V and 4 bases from J; bases unmatched to any gene: 8. Germline V gene lookup returns CDR1 MGHRA and CDR2 YSYEKL. The CDR3 spans 15 residues. CDR3 in amino acids: CASSRDRGTTYEQYF. The CDR3 DNA follows: TGCGCCAGCAGCCGCGACAGGGGGACGACTTACGAGCAGTACTTC.

The rearrangement joins TRBV5-1 to TRBJ2-2, with D possibly TRBD2 on 7 matching bases. CDR3 length: 17 amino acids. Germline loops: CDR1 SGHRS, CDR2 YFSETQ. Trimming took off 4 bases at V and 0 bases at J, with 16 bases between the two ends. CDR3 sequence: CASSTFKGGSNTGELFF. The CDR3 DNA follows: TGCGCCAGCAGCACCTTTAAGGGGGGGTCGAACACCGGGGAGCTGTTTTTT.